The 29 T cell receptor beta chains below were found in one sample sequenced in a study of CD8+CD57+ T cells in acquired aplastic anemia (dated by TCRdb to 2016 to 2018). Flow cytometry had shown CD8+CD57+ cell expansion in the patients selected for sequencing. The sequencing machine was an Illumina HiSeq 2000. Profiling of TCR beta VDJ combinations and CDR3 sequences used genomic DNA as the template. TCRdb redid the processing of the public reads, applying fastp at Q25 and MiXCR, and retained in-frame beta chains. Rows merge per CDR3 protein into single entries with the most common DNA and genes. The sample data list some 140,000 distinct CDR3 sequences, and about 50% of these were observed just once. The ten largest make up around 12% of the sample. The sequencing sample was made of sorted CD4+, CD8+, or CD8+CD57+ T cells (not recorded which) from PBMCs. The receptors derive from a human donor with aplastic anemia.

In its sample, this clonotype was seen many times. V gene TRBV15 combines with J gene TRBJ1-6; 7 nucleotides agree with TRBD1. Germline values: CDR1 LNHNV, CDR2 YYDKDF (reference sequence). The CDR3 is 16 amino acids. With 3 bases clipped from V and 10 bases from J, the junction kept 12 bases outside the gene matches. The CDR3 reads CATSSTTSEGGSPLHF. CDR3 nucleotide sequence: TGTGCCACCAGCAGTACGACATCCGAAGGGGGCTCACCCCTCCACTTT.

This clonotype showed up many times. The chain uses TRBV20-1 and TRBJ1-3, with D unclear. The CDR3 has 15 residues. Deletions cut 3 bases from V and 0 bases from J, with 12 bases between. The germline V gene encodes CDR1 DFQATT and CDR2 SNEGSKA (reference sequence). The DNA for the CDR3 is TGCAGTGCTAGGGTAGGCCGGGCCTCTGGAAACACCATATATTTT. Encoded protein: CSARVGRASGNTIYF.

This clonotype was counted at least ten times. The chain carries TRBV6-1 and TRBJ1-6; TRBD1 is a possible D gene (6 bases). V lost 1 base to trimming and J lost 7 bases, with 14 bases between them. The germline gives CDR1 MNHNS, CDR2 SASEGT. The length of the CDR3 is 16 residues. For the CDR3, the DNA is TGTGCCAGCAGTGAAGGGAGGTGGGGGGCGAATTCACCCCTCCACTTT. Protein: CASSEGRWGANSPLHF.

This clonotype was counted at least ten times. The CDR3 reads CASSVELAGGQSYEQYF. The DNA of the CDR3 is TGTGCCAGCAGTGTGGAGTTAGCGGGGGGCCAATCCTACGAGCAGTACTTC. The chain employs TRBV2 and TRBJ2-7; 10 nucleotides agree with TRBD2. Germline loops: CDR1 SNHLY, CDR2 FYNNEI. The junction had 10 bases not matched to a gene; V was cut back by 4 bases and J by 1 base. There are 17 residues in the CDR3.

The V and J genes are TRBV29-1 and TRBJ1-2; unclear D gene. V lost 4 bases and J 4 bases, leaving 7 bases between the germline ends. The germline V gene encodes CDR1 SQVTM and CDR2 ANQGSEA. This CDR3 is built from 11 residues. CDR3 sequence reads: CSVGEIYGYTF. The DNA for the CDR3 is TGCAGCGTTGGGGAGATCTATGGCTACACCTTC. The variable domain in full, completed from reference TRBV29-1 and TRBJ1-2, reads SAVISQKPSRDICQRGTSLTIQCQVDSQVTMMFWYRQQPGQSLTLIATANQGSEATYESGFVIDKFPISRPNLTFSTLTVSNMSPEDSSIYLCSVGEIYGYTFGSGTRLTVV.

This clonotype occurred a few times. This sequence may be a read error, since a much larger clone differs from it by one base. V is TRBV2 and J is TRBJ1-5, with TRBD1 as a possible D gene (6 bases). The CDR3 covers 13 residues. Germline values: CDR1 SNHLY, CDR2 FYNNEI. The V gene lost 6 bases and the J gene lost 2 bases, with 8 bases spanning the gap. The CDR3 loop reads CASRAGGNQPQHF. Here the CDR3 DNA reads TGTGCCAGCAGGGCAGGGGGCAATCAGCCCCAGCATTTT.

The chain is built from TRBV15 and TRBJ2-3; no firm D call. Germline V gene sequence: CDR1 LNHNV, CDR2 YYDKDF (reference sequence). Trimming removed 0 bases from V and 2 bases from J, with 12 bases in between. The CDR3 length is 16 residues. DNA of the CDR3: TGTGCCACCAGCAGAGATCGGTCGATATACACAGATACGCAGTATTTT. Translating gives CATSRDRSIYTDTQYF.

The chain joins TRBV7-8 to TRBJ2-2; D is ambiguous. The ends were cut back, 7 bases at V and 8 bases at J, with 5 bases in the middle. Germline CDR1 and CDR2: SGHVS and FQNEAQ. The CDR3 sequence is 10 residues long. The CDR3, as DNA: TGTGCCAGCACTTCGGGGGAGCTGTTTTTT. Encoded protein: CASTSGELFF.

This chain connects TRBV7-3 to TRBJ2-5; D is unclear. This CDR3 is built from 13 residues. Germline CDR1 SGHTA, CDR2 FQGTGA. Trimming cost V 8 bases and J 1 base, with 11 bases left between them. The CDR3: CASSNSGQETQYF. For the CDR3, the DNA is TGTGCCAGCTCAAATTCGGGCCAAGAGACCCAGTACTTC.

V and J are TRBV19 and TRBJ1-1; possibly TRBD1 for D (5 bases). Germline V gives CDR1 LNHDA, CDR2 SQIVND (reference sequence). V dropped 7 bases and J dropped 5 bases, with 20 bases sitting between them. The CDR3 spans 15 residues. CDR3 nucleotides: TGTGCCAGTACCCGGTGGGCAGGGAGCGCGACTGAAGCTTTCTTT. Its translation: CASTRWAGSATEAFF.

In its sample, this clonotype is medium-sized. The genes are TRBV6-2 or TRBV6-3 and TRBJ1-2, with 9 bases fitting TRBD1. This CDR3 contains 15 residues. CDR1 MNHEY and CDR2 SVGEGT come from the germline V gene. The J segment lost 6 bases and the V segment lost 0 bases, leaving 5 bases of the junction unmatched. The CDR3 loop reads CASSYSPDRGNGYTF. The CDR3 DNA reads TGTGCCAGCAGTTACTCCCCGGACAGGGGAAATGGCTACACCTTC.

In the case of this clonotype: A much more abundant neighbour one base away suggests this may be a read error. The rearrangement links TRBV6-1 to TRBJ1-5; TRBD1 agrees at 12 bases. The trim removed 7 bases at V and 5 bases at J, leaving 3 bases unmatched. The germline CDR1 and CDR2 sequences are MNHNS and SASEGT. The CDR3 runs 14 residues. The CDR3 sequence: CASKGTGGDQPQHF. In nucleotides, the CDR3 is TGTGCCAGCAAAGGGACAGGGGGCGATCAGCCCCAGCATTTT.

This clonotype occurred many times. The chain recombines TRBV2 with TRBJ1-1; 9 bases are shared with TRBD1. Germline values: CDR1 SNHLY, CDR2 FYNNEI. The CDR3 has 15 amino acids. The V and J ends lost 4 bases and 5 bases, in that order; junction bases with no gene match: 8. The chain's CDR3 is CASSVTGGGLTEAFF. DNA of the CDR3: TGTGCCAGCAGTGTTACAGGGGGCGGTTTGACTGAAGCTTTCTTT.

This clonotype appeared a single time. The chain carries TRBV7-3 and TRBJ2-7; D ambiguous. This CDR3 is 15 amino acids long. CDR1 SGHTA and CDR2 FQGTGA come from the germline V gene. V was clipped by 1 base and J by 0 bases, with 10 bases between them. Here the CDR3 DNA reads TGTGCCAGCAGCTTAAACGCCGGATACTCCTACGAGCAGTACTTC. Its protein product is CASSLNAGYSYEQYF.

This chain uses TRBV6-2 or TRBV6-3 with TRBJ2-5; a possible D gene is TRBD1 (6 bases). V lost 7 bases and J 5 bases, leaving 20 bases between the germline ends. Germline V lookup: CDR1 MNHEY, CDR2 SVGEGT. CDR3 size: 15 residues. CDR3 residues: CASNPQGPPRETQYF. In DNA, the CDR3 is TGTGCCAGCAACCCTCAGGGGCCCCCACGGGAGACCCAGTACTTC.

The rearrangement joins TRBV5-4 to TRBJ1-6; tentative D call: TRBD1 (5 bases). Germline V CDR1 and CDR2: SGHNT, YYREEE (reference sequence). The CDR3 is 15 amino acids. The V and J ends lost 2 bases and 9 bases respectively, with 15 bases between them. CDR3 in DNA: TGTGCCAGCAGCTTACCTCAGGGTCAGGGTTCACCCCTCCACTTT. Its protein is CASSLPQGQGSPLHF.

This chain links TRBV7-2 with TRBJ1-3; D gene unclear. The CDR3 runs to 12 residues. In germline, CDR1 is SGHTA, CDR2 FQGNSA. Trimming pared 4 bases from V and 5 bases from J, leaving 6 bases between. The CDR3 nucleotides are TGTGCCAGCAGCTCGGGGAGAAACACCATATATTTT. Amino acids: CASSSGRNTIYF.

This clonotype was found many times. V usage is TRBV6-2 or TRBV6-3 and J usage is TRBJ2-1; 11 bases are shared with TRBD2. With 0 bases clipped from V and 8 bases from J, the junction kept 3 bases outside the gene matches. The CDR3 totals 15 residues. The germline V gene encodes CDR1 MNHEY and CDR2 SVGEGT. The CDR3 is CASSYSTSGADEQFF. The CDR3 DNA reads TGTGCCAGCAGTTACTCGACTAGCGGGGCCGATGAGCAGTTCTTC.

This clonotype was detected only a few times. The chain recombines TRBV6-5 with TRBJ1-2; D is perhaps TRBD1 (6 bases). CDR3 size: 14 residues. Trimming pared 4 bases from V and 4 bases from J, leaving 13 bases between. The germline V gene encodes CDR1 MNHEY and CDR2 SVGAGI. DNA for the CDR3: TGTGCCAGCAGTTCGACAGGAAAGGCCTATGGCTACACCTTC. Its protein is CASSSTGKAYGYTF.

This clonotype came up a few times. The CDR3, as DNA: TGTGCCAGCAGCAGAGTCGCGAACACTGAAGCTTTCTTT. It specifies CASSRVANTEAFF. The chain employs TRBV10-3 and TRBJ1-1; no reliable D call. Germline V gene lookup returns CDR1 ENHRY and CDR2 SYGVKD. The V end lost 10 bases, the J end lost 1 base, and 13 bases lay between the germline ends. This CDR3 is 13 amino acids long.

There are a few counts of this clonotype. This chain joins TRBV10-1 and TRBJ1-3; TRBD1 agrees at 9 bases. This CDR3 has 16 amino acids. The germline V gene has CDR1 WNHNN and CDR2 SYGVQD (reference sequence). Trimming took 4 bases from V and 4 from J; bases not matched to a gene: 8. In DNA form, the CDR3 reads TGCGCCAGCAGTGTAGAACAGGGGGCAAGGGGAAACACCATATATTTT. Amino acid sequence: CASSVEQGARGNTIYF.

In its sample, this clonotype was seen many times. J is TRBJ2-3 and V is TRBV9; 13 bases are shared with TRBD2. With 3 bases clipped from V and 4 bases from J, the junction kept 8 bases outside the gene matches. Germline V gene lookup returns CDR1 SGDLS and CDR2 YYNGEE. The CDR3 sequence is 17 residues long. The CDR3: CASSARTSGGPPDTQYF. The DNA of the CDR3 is TGTGCCAGCAGCGCTCGGACTAGCGGGGGTCCCCCAGATACGCAGTATTTT.

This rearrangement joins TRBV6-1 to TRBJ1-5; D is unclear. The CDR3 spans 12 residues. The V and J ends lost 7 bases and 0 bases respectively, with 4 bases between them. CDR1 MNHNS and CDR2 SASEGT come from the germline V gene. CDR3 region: CASKYSNQPQHF. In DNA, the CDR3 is TGTGCCAGCAAGTATAGCAATCAGCCCCAGCATTTT.

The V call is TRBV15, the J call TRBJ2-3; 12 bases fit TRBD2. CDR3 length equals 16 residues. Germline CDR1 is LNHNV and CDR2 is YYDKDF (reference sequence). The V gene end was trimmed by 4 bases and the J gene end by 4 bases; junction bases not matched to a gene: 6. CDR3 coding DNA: TGTGCCACCAGCAAAGGACTAGCGGGGCGTGCAGATACGCAGTATTTT. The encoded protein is CATSKGLAGRADTQYF.

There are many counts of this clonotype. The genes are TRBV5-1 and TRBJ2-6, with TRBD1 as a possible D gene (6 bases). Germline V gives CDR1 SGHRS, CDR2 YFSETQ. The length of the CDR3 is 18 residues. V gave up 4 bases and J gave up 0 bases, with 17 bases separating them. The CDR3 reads CASSGRDTDYSGANVLTF. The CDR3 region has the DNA TGCGCCAGCAGCGGCCGGGACACCGATTACTCTGGGGCCAACGTCCTGACTTTC.

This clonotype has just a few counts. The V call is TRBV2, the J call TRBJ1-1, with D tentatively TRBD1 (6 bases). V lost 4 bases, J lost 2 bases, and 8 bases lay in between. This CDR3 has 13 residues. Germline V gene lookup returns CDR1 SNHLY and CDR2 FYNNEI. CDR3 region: CASSGDINTEAFF. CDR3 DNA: TGTGCCAGCAGTGGGGACATAAACACTGAAGCTTTCTTT.

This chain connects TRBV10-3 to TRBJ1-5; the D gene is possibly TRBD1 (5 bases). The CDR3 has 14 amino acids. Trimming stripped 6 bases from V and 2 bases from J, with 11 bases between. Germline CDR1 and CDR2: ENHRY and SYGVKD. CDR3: CAISGGGGNQPQHF. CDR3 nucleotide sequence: TGTGCCATCAGCGGGGGAGGGGGCAATCAGCCCCAGCATTTT.

This CDR3 reads CASSFIRRTLEQYF. DNA for the CDR3: TGTGCCAGCAGTTTTATAAGAAGGACTCTCGAGCAGTACTTC. The chain uses TRBV6-5 and TRBJ2-7; D perhaps matches TRBD2 (5 bases). This CDR3 region has 14 residues. The V and J ends lost 4 bases and 6 bases respectively, with 16 bases between them. From germline, CDR1 is MNHEY and CDR2 SVGAGI.

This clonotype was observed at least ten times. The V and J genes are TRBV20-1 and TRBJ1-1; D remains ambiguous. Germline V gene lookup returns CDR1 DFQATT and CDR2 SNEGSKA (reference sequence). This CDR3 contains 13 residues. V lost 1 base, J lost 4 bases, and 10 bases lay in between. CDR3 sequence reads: CSARGRWSTEAFF. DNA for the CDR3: TGCAGTGCTAGAGGTCGGTGGTCCACTGAAGCTTTCTTT.